This T cell receptor beta chain was sequenced in a study of T cells after yellow fever vaccination. The CDR3 is made up of 17 amino acids. The germline CDR1 and CDR2 sequences are MNHEY and SVGEGT. The V end was cut by 7 bases, the J end by 2 bases, with 22 bases between. TCRdb reprocessed the 5' RACE reads with MiXCR, giving one entry per CDR3 protein. Of around 360,000 distinct CDR3 sequences listed, roughly 11% are singletons. The origin of this receptor is a man aged 18 to 29 who received the YFV17D yellow fever vaccine. The sample here was PBMCs, taken on the day of the first yellow fever vaccination. The V call is TRBV6-2 or TRBV6-3, the J call TRBJ2-3; D not resolved. The CDR3 nucleotides read TGTGCCAGCACCTACCGGGTGTTGCGTGGGATCACAGATACGCAGTATTTT. Amino acids: CASTYRVLRGITDTQYF.